This T cell receptor (beta chain) emerged from a study of neurological immune-mediated disorders. This clonotype was counted ten times or more. V lost 3 bases, J lost 6 bases, and 12 bases lay in between. From germline, CDR1 is SGHTA and CDR2 FQGNSA. This CDR3 has 13 amino acids. TCRdb passed the 5' RACE reads through MiXCR, listing each CDR3 protein once. Of just over 30,000 distinct CDR3 sequences listed, about 6% were seen once; the top ten hold approximately 2.1%. Sample: CD4+ T cells from blood. V gene TRBV7-2 combines with J gene TRBJ2-7, with D possibly matching TRBD2 (6 bases). This receptor was obtained from a woman in her forties or fifties in good health. The DNA for the CDR3 is TGTGCCAGCAGCTTTTCGGAGGGAACCGAGCAGTACTTC. Its protein product is CASSFSEGTEQYF.